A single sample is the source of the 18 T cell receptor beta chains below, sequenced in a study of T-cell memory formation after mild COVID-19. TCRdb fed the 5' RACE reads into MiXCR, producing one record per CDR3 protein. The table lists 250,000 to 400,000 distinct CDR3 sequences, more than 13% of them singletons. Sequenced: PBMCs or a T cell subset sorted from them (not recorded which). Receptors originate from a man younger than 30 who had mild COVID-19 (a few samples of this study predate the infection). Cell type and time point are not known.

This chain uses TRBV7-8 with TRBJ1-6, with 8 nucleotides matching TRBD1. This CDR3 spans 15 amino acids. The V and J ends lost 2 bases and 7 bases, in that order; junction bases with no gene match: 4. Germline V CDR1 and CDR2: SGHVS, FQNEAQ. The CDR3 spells CASSLSRDRNSPLHF. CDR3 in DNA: TGTGCCAGCAGCTTATCCCGGGACAGGAATTCACCCCTCCACTTT.

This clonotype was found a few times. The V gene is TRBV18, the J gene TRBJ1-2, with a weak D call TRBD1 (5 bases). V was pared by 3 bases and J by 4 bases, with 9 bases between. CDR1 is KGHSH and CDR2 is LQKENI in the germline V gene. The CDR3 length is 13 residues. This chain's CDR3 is CASSPDIIYGYTF. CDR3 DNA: TGTGCCAGCTCACCGGACATTATCTATGGCTACACCTTC. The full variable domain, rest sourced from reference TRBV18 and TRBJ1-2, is NAGVMQNPRHLVRRRGQEARLRCSPMKGHSHVYWYRQLPEEGLKFMVYLQKENIIDESGMPKERFSAEFPKEGPSILRIQQVVRGDSAAYFCASSPDIIYGYTFGSGTRLTVV.

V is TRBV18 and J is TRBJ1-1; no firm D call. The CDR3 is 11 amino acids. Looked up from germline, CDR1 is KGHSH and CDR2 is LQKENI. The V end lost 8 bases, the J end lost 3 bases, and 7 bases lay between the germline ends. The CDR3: CASQDYTEAFF. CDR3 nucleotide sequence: TGTGCCAGCCAGGACTACACTGAAGCTTTCTTT.

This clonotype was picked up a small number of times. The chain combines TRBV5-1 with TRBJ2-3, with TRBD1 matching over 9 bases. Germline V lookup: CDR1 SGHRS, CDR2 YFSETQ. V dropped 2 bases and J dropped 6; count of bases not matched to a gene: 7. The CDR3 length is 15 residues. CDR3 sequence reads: CASSFHGQGQDTQYF. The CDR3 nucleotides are TGCGCCAGCAGCTTTCACGGACAGGGGCAGGATACGCAGTATTTT.

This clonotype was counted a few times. The chain's CDR3 is CASSFGGAYQETQYF. CDR3 DNA: TGTGCCAGCAGCTTTGGGGGGGCGTACCAAGAGACCCAGTACTTC. The chain is built from TRBV7-2 and TRBJ2-5; TRBD2 is a possible D gene (7 bases). V was shortened by 3 bases and J by 0 bases, with 11 bases between the two germline ends. Germline CDR1 is SGHTA and CDR2 is FQGNSA. The CDR3 is made up of 15 amino acids.

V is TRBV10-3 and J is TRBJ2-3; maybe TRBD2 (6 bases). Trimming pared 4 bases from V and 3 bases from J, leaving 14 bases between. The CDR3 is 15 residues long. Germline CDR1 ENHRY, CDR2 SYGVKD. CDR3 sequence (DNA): TGTGCCATCAGTGTTTTCGACAGCGGGACAGATACGCAGTATTTT. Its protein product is CAISVFDSGTDTQYF.

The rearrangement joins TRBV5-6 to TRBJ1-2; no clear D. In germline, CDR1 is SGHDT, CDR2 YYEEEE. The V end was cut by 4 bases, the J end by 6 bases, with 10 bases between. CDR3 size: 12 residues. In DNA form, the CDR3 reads TGTGCCAGCAGCCTTAACAGAAATGGCTACACCTTC. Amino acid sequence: CASSLNRNGYTF. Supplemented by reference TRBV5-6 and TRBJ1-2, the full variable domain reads DAGVTQSPTHLIKTRGQQVTLRCSPKSGHDTVSWYQQALGQGPQFIFQYYEEEERQRGNFPDRFSGHQFPNYSSELNVNALLLGDSALYLCASSLNRNGYTFGSGTRLTVV.

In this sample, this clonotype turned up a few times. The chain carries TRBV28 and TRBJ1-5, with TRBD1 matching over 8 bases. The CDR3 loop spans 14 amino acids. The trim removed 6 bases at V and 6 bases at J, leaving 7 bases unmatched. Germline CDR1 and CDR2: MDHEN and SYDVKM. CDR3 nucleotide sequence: TGTGCCAGCAGGTGGTCAGGGGGCCGTCAGCCCCAGCATTTT. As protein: CASRWSGGRQPQHF.

The chain's CDR3 is CASSLRDGAEKLFF. CDR3 DNA sequence: TGTGCCAGCAGCCTCCGGGACGGGGCTGAAAAACTGTTTTTT. This chain joins TRBV7-9 and TRBJ1-4; a weak D match, TRBD1 (5 bases). This CDR3 has 14 residues. V dropped 5 bases and J dropped 7 bases, with 14 bases sitting between them. The germline V gene encodes CDR1 SEHNR and CDR2 FQNEAQ (reference sequence).

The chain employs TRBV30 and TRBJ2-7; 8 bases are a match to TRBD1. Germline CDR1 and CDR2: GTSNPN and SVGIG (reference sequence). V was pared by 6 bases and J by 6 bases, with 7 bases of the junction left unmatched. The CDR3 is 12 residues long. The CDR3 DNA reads TGTGCCTGCCGGGACAGGTTGGCCGAGCAGTACTTC. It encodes CACRDRLAEQYF.

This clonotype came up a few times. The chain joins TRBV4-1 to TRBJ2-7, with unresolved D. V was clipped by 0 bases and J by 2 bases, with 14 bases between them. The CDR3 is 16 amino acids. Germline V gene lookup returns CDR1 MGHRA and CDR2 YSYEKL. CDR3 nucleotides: TGCGCCAGCAGCCAAGACCCCCGCCGGATAGCCTACGAGCAGTACTTC. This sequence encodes CASSQDPRRIAYEQYF.

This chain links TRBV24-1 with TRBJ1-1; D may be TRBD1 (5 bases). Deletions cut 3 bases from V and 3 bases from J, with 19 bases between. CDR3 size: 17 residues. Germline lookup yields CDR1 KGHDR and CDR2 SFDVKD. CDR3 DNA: TGTGCCACCAGTGATGGCGACAGCCGTTATATCGACACTGAAGCTTTCTTT. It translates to CATSDGDSRYIDTEAFF.

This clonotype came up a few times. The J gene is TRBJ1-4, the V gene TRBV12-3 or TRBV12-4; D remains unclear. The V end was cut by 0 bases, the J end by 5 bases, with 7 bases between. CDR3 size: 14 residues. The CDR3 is CASSLAVTNEKLFF. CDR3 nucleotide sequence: TGTGCCAGCAGTTTAGCTGTAACGAATGAAAAACTGTTTTTT.

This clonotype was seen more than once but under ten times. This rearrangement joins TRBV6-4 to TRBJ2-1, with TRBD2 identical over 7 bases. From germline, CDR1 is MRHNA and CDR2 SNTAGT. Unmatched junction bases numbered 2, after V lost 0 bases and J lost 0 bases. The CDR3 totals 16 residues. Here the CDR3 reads CASSDSAGSSYNEQFF. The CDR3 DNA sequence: TGTGCCAGCAGTGACTCAGCGGGAAGCTCCTACAATGAGCAGTTCTTC.

Here the CDR3 reads CASSSIYISGLYYNEQFF. The CDR3 coding sequence is TGCGCCAGCAGCTCGATTTACATTTCGGGACTTTACTACAATGAGCAGTTCTTC. The chain recombines TRBV5-1 with TRBJ2-1; D is perhaps TRBD2 (6 bases). CDR1 SGHRS and CDR2 YFSETQ come from the germline V gene. CDR3 length: 18 amino acids. V shed 3 bases and J shed 3 bases, with 22 bases lying between them.

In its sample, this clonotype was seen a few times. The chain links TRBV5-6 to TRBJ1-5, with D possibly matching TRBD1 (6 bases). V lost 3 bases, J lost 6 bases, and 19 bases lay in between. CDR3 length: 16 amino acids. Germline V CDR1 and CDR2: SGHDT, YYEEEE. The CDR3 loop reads CASSYRQEIGPQPQHF. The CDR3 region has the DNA TGTGCCAGCAGCTACCGACAGGAGATAGGACCTCAGCCCCAGCATTTT.

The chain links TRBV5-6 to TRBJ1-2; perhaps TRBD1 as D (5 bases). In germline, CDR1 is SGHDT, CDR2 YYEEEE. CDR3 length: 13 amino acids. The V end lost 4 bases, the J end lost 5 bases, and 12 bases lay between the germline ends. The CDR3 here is CASSPPTAYGYTF. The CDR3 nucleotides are TGTGCCAGCAGCCCGCCGACAGCGTATGGCTACACCTTC. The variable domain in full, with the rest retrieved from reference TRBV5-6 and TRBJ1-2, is DAGVTQSPTHLIKTRGQQVTLRCSPKSGHDTVSWYQQALGQGPQFIFQYYEEEERQRGNFPDRFSGHQFPNYSSELNVNALLLGDSALYLCASSPPTAYGYTFGSGTRLTVV.

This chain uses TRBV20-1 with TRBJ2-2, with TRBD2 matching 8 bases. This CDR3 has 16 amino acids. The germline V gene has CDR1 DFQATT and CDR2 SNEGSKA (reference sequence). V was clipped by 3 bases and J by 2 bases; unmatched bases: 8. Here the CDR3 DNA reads TGCAGTGCTAGCGGCCCGGGACTAGGCAACACCGGGGAGCTGTTTTTT. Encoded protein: CSASGPGLGNTGELFF.